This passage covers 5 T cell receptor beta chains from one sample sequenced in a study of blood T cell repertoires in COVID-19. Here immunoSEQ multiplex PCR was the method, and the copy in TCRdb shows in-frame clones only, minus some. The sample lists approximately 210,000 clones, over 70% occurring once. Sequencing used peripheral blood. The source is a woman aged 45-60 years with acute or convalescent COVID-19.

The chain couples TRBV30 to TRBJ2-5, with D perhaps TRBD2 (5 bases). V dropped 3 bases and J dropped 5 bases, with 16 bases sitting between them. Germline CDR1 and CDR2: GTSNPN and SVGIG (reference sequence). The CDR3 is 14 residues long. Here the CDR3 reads CAWSLGGLGETQYF. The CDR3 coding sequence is TGTGCCTGGAGCCTAGGAGGATTAGGGGAGACCCAGTACTTC.

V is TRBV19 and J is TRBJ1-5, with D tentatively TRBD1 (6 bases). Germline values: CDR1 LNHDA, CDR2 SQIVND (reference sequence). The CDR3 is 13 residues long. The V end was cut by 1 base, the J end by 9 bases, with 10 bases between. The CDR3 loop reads CASSIGDMGPQHF. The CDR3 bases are TGTGCCAGTAGTATAGGGGACATGGGGCCCCAGCATTTT. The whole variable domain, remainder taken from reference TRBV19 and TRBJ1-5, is DGGITQSPKYLFRKEGQNVTLSCEQNLNHDAMYWYRQDPGQGLRLIYYSQIVNDFQKGDIAEGYSVSREKKESFPLTVTSAQKNPTAFYLCASSIGDMGPQHFGDGTRLSIL.

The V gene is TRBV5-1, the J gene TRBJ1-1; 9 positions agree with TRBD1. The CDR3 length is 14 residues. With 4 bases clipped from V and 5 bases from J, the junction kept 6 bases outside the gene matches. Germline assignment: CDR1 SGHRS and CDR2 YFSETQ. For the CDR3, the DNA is TGCGCCAGCAGCCCACAGGGGGCGCGAACTGAAGCTTTCTTT. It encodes CASSPQGARTEAFF. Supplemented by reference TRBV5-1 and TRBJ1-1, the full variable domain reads KAGVTQTPRYLIKTRGQQVTLSCSPISGHRSVSWYQQTPGQGLQFLFEYFSETQRNKGNFPGRFSGRQFSNSRSEMNVSTLELGDSALYLCASSPQGARTEAFFGQGTRLTVV.

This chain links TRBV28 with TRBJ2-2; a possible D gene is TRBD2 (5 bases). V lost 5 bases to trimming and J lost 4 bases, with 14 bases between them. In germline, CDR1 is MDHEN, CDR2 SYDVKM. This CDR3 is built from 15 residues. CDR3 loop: CASSRGGGGTGELFF. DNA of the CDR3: TGTGCCAGCAGTCGGGGTGGTGGTGGCACCGGGGAGCTGTTTTTT.

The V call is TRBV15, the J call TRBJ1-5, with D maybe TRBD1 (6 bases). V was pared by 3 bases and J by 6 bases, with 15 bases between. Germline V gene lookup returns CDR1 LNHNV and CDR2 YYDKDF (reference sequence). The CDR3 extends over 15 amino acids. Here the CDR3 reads CATSSEGRGAQPQHF. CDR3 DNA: TGTGCCACCAGCAGTGAGGGACGGGGGGCTCAGCCCCAGCATTTT.